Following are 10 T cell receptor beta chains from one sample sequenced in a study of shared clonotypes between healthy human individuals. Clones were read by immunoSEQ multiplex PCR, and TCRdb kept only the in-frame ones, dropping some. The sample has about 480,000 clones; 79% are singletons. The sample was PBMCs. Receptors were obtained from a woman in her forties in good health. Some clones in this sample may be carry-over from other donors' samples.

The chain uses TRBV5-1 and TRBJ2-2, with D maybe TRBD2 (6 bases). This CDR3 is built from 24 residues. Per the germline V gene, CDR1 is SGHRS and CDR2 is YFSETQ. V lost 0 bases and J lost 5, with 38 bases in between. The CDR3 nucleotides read TGCGCCAGCAGCTTGGGGACTCGTGAACCCAGGGACTCAGGTCGGGGTTGGTGGACCGGGGAGCTGTTTTTT. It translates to CASSLGTREPRDSGRGWWTGELFF.

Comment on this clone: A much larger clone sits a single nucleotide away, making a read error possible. The CDR3 region has the DNA TGTGCCAGCAGCCCGAGACTAGTGGGAGGGCCACATGAGCAGTTCTTC. It specifies CASSPRLVGGPHEQFF. The V gene is TRBV14, the J gene TRBJ2-1; TRBD2 aligns across 7 bases. There are 16 residues in the CDR3. V gave up 4 bases and J gave up 8 bases; unmatched junction bases: 14. In germline, CDR1 is SGHDN, CDR2 FVKESK.

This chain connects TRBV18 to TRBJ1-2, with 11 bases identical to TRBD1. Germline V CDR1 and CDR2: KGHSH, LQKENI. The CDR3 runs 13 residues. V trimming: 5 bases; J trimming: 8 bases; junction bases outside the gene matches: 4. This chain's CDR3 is CASSSDRGQGYTF. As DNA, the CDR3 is TGTGCCAGCTCATCGGACAGGGGGCAGGGCTACACCTTC.

DNA for the CDR3: TGCGCCAGCAGGCCCAACCTGCTAGCGGGGGGGTTAGAGGATACGCAGTATTTT. Its protein product is CASRPNLLAGGLEDTQYF. The chain joins TRBV5-1 to TRBJ2-3, with 12 bases aligning to TRBD2. The trim removed 5 bases at V and 6 bases at J, leaving 16 bases unmatched. The CDR3 contains 18 residues. CDR1 is SGHRS, CDR2 YFSETQ, per germline.

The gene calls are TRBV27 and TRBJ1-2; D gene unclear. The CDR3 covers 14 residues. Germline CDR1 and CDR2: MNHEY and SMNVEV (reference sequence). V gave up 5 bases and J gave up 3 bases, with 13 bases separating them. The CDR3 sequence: CASSTTPSDYGYTF. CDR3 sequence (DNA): TGTGCCAGCAGTACAACGCCTAGCGACTATGGCTACACCTTC.

CDR3 in amino acids: CASSGGGSETQYF. CDR3 in DNA: TGTGCCAGCAGCGGGGGTGGATCGGAGACCCAGTACTTC. This chain uses TRBV11-3 with TRBJ2-5, with D perhaps being TRBD1 or TRBD2 (5 bases each). The CDR3 spans 13 residues. CDR1 and CDR2 (germline): SGHNT, YENEEA. V shed 5 bases and J shed 5 bases, with 12 bases lying between them.

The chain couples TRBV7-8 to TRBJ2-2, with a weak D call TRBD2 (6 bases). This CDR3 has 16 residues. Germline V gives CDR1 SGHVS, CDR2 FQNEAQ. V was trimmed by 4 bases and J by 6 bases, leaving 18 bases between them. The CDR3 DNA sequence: TGTGCCAGCAGCTCGAACCCACAGCGGGCGGCCGGGGAGCTGTTTTTT. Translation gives CASSSNPQRAAGELFF.

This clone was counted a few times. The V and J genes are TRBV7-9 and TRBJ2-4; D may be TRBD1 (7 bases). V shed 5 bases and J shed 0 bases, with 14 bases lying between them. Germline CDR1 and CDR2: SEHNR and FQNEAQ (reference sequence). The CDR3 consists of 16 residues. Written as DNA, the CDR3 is TGTGCCAGCAGCCAGGCGGGACAGCTAGCCAAAAACATTCAGTACTTC. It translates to CASSQAGQLAKNIQYF.

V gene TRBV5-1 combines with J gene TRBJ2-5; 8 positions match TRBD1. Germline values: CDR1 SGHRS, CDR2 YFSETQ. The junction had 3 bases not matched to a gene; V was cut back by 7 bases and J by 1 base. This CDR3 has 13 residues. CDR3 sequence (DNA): TGCGCCAGCGGGGACAGGCGCCAAGAGACCCAGTACTTC. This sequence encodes CASGDRRQETQYF.

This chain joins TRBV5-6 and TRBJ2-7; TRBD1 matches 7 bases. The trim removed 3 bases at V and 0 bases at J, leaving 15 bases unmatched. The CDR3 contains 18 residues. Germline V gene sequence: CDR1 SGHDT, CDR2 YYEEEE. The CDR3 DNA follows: TGTGCCAGCAGCTCAGACAGACACGACAGGGAACGCTCCTACGAGCAGTACTTC. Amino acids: CASSSDRHDRERSYEQYF. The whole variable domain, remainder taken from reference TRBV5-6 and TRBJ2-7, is DAGVTQSPTHLIKTRGQQVTLRCSPKSGHDTVSWYQQALGQGPQFIFQYYEEEERQRGNFPDRFSGHQFPNYSSELNVNALLLGDSALYLCASSSDRHDRERSYEQYFGPGTRLTVT.